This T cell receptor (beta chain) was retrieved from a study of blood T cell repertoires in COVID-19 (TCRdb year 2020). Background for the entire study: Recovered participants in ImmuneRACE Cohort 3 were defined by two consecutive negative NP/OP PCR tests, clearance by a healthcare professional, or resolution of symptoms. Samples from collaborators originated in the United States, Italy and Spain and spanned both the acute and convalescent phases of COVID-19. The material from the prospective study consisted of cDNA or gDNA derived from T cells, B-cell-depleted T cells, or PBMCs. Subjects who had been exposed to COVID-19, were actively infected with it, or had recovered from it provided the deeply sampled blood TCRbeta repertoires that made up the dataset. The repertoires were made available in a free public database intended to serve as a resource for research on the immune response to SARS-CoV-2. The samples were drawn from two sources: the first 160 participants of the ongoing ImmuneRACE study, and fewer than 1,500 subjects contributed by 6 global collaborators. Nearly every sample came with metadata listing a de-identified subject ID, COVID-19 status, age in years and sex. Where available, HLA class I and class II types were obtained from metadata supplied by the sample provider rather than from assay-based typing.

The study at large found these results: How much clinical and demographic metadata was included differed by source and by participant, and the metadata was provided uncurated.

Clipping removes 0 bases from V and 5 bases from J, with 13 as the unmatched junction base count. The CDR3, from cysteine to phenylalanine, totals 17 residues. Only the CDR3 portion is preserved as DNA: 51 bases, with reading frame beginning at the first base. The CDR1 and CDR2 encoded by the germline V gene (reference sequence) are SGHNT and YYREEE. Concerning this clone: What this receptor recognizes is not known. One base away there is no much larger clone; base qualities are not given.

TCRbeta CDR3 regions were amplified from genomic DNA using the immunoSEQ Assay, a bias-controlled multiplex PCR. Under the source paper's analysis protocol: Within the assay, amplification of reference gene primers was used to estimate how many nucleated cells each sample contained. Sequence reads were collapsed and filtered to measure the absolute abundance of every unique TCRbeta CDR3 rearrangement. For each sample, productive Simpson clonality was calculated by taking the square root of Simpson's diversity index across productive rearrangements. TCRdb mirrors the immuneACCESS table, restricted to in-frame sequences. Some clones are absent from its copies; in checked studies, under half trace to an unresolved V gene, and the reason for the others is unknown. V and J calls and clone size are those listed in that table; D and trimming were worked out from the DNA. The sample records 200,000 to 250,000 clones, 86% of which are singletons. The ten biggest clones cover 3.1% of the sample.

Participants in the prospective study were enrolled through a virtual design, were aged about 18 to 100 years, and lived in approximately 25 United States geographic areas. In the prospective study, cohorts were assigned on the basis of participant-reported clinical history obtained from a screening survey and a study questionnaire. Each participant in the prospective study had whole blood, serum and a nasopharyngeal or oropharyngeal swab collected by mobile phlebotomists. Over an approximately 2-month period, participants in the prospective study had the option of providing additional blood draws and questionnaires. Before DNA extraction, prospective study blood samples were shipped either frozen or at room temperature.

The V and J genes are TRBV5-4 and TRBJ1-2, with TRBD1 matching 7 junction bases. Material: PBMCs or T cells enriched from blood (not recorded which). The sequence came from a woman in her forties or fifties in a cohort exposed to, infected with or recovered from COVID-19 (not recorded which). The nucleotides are TGTGCCAGCAGCTTGGGAGGGAGACAGGGTGTGAGGTATGGCTACACCTTC. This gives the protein CASSLGGRQGVRYGYTF.